This entry features one TCR beta chain sequence. Its antigen remains unknown. These data originate in a study of cytomegalovirus exposure and HLA in healthy donors. Study-wide findings and caveats: Later on, an analysis showed TCR association rates differing by HLA locus, with DRB1 the most and HLA-C the fewest. The analysis excluded some indistinguishable V segments, including TRBV6-2 and TRBV6-3. Associated with HLA alleles at 0.05 false discovery rate in a later analysis were about 17,000 TCR beta sequences.

The PCR was carried out with 60 Vbeta primers and 13 Jbeta primers. Only in-frame clones appear in the TCRdb table, and some are missing; sequencing was by immunoSEQ multiplex PCR. Among about 150,000 clones listed, 80% were seen once. The CDR3 is made up of 17 amino acids. From germline, CDR1 is MDHEN and CDR2 SYDVKM. V was trimmed by 2 bases and J by 0 bases, leaving 13 bases between them. The rearrangement joins TRBV28 to TRBJ1-4; perhaps TRBD1 as D (5 bases). Sequencing was performed on PBMCs. This TCR derives from a young man in good health and CMV-seropositive. The CDR3 DNA reads TGTGCCAGCAGTTTAGGCGGGGCCCTTGCAACTAATGAAAAACTGTTTTTT. It is translated as CASSLGGALATNEKLFF.